This T cell receptor beta chain derives from a study of Graves' ophthalmopathy and Graves' hyperthyroidism. Study background: Ahead of any treatment, peripheral blood was obtained at the initial diagnosis.

RNA transcripts were the source from which TCR beta CDR3 regions were amplified. HTBI primers primed a first-round RT-PCR, and a second-round multiplex PCR followed. Each CDR3 protein gets one entry after TCRdb re-called the multiplex PCR reads with MiXCR. The sample has around 470,000 distinct CDR3 sequences, 13% to 15% seen once. Germline trimming cut 4 bases from V and 4 bases from J; bases unmatched to any gene: 3. The CDR3 runs to 13 residues. The germline V gene encodes CDR1 SGHRS and CDR2 YFSETQ. Active ophthalmopathy (CAS at least 3, NOSPECS at least 4), lasting under 3 months. This clonotype was sampled from a woman under 40 with Graves' ophthalmopathy. Sequenced sample: blood. The chain couples TRBV5-1 to TRBJ1-1, with 8 bases lining up with TRBD1. CDR3 in amino acids: CASSPDRATEAFF. For the CDR3, the DNA is TGCGCCAGCAGCCCGGACAGGGCCACTGAAGCTTTCTTT.